This T cell receptor beta chain stems from a study of Ad26.COV2.S vaccination and SARS-CoV-2 variants. Treatment given: about 20 received Ad26.COV2.S at low or high dose, single or two shots; a few received placebo; per-sample allocation not given. Specimens were obtained on day 63 following the first vaccine or placebo injection. This person who donated was an adult of 18-55 years in Boston. Expression of Wuhan-strain SARS-CoV-2 spike came from the Ad26 vector that formed the vaccine. Study-level points and caveats: The TCR breadth and depth analyses may have understated or missed part of the total T cell responses.

Produced via immunoSEQ multiplex PCR; TCRdb's table is partial and in-frame only. The sample records nearly 400,000 clones, 75% to 90% being singletons. The sample holds a few counts of this clone. Its antigen is unidentified. The CDR3 is 14 amino acids. J gave up 3 bases and V 5 bases, and 4 bases lay outside the gene matches. The germline V gene has CDR1 SEHNR and CDR2 FQNEAQ (reference sequence). The sequence was collected from a person aged 18-60 years who received the Ad26.COV2.S COVID-19 vaccine or a placebo. Sequencing was performed on peripheral blood, taken in a trial of Ad26.COV2.S vaccine versus placebo. The chain combines TRBV7-9 with TRBJ1-1, with 9 bases fitting TRBD1. This CDR3 is CASSTQGAYTEAFF. The CDR3, as DNA: TGTGCCAGCAGCACACAGGGGGCGTACACTGAAGCTTTCTTT.